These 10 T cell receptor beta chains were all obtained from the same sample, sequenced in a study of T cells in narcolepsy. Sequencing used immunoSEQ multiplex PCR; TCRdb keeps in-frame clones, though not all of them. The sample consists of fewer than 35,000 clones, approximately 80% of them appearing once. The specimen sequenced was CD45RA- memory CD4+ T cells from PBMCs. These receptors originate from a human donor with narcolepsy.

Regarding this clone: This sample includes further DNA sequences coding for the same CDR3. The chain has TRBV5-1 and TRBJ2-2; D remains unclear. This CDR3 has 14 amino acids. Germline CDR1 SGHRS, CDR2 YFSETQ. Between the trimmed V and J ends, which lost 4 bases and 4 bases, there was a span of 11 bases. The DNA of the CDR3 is TGCGCCAGCAGCCTGAGCCAGACCACCGGGGAGCTGTTTTTT. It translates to CASSLSQTTGELFF.

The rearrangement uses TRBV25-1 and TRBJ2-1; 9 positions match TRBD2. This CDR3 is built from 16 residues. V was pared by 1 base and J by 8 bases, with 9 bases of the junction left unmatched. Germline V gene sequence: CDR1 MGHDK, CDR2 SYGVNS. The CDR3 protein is CASSEFGGGAVDEQFF. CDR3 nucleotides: TGTGCCAGCAGTGAATTCGGCGGGGGGGCCGTCGATGAGCAGTTCTTC. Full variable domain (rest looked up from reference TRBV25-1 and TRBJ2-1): EADIYQTPRYLVIGTGKKITLECSQTMGHDKMYWYQQDPGMELHLIHYSYGVNSTEKGDLSSESTVSRIRTEHFPLTLESARPSHTSQYLCASSEFGGGAVDEQFFGPGTRLTVL.

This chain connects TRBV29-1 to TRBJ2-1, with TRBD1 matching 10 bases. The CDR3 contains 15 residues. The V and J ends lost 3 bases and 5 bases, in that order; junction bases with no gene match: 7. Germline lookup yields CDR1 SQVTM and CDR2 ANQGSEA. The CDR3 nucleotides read TGCAGCGTTGAGCGTACGGGACAGGGGAACAATGAGCAGTTCTTC. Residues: CSVERTGQGNNEQFF.

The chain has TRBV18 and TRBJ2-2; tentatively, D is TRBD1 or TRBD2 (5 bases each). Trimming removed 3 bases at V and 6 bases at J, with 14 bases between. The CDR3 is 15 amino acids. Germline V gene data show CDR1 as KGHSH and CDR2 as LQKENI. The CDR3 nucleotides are TGTGCCAGCTCACCTTCAATTAGGGACGCCGGGGAGCTGTTTTTT. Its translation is CASSPSIRDAGELFF.

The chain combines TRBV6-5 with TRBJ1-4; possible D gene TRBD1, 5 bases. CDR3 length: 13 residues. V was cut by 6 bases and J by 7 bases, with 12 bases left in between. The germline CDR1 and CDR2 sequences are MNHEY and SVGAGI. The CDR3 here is CASRDGTAEKLFF. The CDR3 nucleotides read TGTGCCAGCAGGGACGGGACGGCTGAAAAACTGTTTTTT.

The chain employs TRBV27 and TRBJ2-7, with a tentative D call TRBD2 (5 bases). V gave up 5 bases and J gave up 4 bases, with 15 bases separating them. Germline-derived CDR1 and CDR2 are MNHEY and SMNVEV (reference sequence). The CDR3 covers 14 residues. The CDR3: CASSRTGLNYEQYF. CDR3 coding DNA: TGTGCCAGCAGTCGGACGGGGTTAAATTACGAGCAGTACTTC.

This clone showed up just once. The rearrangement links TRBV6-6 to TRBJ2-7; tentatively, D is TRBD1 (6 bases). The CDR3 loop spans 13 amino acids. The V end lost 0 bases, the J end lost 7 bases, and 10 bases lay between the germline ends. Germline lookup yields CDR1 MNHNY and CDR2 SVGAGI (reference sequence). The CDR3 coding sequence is TGTGCCAGCAGTTACTCGGGGGCCAGGGAGCAGTACTTC. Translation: CASSYSGAREQYF.

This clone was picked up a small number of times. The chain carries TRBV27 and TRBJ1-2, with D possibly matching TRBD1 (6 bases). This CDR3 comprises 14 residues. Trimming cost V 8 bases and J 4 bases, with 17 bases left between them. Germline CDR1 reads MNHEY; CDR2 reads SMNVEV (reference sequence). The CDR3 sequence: CASGGGRGAYGYTF. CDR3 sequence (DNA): TGTGCCAGCGGAGGCGGGCGGGGGGCCTATGGCTACACCTTC.

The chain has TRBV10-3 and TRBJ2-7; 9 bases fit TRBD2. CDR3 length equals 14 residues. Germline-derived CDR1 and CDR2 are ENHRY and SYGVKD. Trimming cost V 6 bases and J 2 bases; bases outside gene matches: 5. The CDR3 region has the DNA TGTGCCATCAGCATTAGCGGGGGAACCTACGAGCAGTACTTC. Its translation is CAISISGGTYEQYF.

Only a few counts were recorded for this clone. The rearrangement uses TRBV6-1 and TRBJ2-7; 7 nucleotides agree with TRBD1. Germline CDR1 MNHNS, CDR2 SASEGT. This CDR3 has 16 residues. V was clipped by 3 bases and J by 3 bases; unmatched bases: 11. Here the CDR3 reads CASSDWNRGRRYEQYF. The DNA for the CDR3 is TGTGCCAGCAGTGATTGGAACAGGGGAAGACGCTACGAGCAGTACTTC.